This is a list of T cell receptor beta chains from one sample in a study of graft-versus-host responses after intestinal transplantation. What these receptors recognize is not known. Clones were sequenced by immunoSEQ multiplex PCR, and TCRdb holds only the in-frame ones, with some missing. This repertoire shows 90,000 to 150,000 clones, approximately 95% found once; its top ten account for over 2.5%. Source: unstimulated CD8+ T cells sorted from spleen or lymph node cells, taken before intestinal transplant. The receptors here all came from a human donor who received an intestinal transplant. Both conserved end residues are part of each CDR3. A D gene is named only where the DNA matches it firmly. Not all rows give a size; the values are once, few, many and, for expanded clones, a class.

>TRBV15|.|TRBJ1-5|.
TGTGCCACCAGCAGAGGGGTACAGGGCGGCAATCAGCCCCAGCATTTT
CATSRGVQGGNQPQHF
>TRBV7-8|TRBD2|TRBJ2-7|.
TGTGCCAGCAGCCCGCCGGGACTAGCGGGAACCTACGAGCAGTACTTC
CASSPPGLAGTYEQYF
>TRBV5-1|.|TRBJ2-7|.
TGCGCCAGCAGCTTGAACGGGGAGGCCTACGAGCAGTACTTC
CASSLNGEAYEQYF
>TRBV27|TRBD1|TRBJ1-1|.
TGTGCCAGCAGTATTGACAGGGTTACGGTAGCTTTCTTT
CASSIDRVTVAFF
>TRBV7-2|.|TRBJ2-7|.
TGTGCCAGCAGCTTAACCCCCCTCTACGAGCAGTACTTC
CASSLTPLYEQYF
>TRBV19|.|TRBJ1-5|.
TGTGCCAGTAGTATCATGGCAGGGAATCAGCCCCAGCATTTT
CASSIMAGNQPQHF
>TRBV19|.|TRBJ2-7|.
TGTGCCAGTAGTGCGGGACAGTCCTACGAGCAGTACTTC
CASSAGQSYEQYF
>TRBV28|.|TRBJ1-2|.
TGTGCCAGCAGTTTGGCCCCTCCAGGGGATAACTATGGCTACACCTTC
CASSLAPPGDNYGYTF
>TRBV4-1|.|TRBJ1-2|.
TGCGCCAGCAGCCAGTGGATATCTAACTATGGCTACACCTTC
CASSQWISNYGYTF
>TRBV6-1|.|TRBJ1-1|.
TGTGCCAGCAGTGACTCAAGGGGGACGAACACTGAAGCTTTCTTT
CASSDSRGTNTEAFF
>TRBV18|TRBD2|TRBJ2-1|.
TGTGCCAGCTCCCTTGGGACTTCCGAAGGGACTAGTCTTTTGAATGAGCAGTTCTTC
CASSLGTSEGTSLLNEQFF
>TRBV7-9|TRBD1|TRBJ1-4|few
TGTGCCAGCAGCCCTAGACAGGGGATGAAACTGTTTTTT
CASSPRQGMKLFF